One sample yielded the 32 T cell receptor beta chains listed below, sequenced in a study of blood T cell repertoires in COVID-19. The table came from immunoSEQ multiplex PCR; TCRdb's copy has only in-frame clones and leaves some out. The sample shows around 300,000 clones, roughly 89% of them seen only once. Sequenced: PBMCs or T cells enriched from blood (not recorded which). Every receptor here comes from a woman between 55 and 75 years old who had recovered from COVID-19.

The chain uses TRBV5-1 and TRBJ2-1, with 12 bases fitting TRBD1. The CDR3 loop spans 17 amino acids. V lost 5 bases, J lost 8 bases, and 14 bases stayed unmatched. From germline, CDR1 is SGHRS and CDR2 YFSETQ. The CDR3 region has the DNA TGCGCCAGCAGGCCCCTCGGGACAGGGGGCGCTTTGGATGAGCAGTTCTTC. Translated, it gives CASRPLGTGGALDEQFF.

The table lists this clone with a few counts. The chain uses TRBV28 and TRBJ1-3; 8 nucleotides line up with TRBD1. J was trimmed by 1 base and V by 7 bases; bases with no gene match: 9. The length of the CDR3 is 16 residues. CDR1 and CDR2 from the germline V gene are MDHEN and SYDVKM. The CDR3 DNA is TGTGCCAGCAACGCCCCAGGGGGCGCGTCTGGAAACACCATATATTTT. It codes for CASNAPGGASGNTIYF. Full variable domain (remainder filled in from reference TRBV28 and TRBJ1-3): DVKVTQSSRYLVKRTGEKVFLECVQDMDHENMFWYRQDPGLGLRLIYFSYDVKMKEKGDIPEGYSVSREKKERFSLILESASTNQTSMYLCASNAPGGASGNTIYFGEGSWLTVV.

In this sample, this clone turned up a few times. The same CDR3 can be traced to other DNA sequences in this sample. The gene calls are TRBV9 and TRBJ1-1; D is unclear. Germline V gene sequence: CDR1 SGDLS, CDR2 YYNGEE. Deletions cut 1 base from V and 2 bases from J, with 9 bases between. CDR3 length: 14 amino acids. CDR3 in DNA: TGTGCCAGCAGCGTATATCCGGGTAACACTGAAGCTTTCTTT. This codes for CASSVYPGNTEAFF.

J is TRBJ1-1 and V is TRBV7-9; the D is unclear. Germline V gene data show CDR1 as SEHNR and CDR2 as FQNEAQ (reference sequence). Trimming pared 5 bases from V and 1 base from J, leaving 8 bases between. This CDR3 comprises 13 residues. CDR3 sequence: CASSQAPNTEAFF. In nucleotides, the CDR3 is TGTGCCAGCAGCCAGGCCCCGAACACTGAAGCTTTCTTT.

DNA of the CDR3: TGTGCCTGGAGTGGTGCGGGAGTCCCCTCCTACGAGCAGTACTTC. Translation: CAWSGAGVPSYEQYF. This chain uses TRBV30 with TRBJ2-7; 7 bases are shared with TRBD2. The CDR3 runs 15 residues. From germline, CDR1 is GTSNPN and CDR2 SVGIG (reference sequence). V was clipped by 1 base and J by 0 bases; unmatched bases: 6.

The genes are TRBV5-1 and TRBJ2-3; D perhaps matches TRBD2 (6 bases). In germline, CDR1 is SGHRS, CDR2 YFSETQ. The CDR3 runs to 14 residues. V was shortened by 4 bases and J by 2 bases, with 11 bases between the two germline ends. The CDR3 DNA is TGCGCCAGCAGCCGGGACTCCACCACAGATACGCAGTATTTT. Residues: CASSRDSTTDTQYF.

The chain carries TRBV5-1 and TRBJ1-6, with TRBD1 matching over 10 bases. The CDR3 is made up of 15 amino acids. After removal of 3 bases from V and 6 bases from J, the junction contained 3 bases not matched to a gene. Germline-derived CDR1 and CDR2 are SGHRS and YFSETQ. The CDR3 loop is CASSSTGGLNSPLHF. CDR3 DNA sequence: TGCGCCAGCAGCTCGACAGGGGGCCTTAATTCACCCCTCCACTTT.

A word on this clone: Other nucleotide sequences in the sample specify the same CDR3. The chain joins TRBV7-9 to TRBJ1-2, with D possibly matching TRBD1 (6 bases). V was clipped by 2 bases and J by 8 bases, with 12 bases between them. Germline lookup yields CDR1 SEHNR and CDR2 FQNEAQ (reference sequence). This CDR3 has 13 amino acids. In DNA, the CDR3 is TGTGCCAGCAGCTTACGTCAGGGGCGCGGCTACACCTTC. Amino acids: CASSLRQGRGYTF.

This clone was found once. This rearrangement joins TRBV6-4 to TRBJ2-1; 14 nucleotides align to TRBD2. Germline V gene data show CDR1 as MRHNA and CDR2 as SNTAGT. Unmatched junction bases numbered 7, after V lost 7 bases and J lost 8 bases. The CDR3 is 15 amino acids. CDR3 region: CASTRLAGGTDEQFF. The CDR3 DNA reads TGTGCCAGCACCCGACTAGCGGGGGGGACAGATGAGCAGTTCTTC.

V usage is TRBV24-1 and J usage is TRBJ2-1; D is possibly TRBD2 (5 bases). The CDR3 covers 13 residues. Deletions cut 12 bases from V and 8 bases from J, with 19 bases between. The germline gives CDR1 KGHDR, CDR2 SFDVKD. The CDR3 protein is CAVSGTGQDEQFF. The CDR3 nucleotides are TGTGCCGTATCGGGAACCGGGCAAGATGAGCAGTTCTTC.

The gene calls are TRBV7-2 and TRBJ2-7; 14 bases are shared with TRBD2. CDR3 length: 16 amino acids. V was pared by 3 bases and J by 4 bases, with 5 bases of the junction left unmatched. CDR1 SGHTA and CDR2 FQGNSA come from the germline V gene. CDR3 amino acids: CASSFTGTSGSYEQYF. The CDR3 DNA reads TGTGCCAGCAGCTTTACCGGGACTAGCGGGAGTTACGAGCAGTACTTC.

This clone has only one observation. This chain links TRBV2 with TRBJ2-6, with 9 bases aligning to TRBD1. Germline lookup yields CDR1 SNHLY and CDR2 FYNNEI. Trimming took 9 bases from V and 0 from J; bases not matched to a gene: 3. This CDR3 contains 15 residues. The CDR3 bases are TGTGCCAGGGGGACAGGGTTCTCTGGGGCCAACGTCCTGACTTTC. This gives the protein CARGTGFSGANVLTF.

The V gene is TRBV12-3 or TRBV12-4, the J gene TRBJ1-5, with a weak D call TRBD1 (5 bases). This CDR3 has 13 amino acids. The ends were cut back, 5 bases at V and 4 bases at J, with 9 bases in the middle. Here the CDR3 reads CASSRDLNQPQHF. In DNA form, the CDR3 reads TGTGCCAGCAGTCGGGACTTAAATCAGCCCCAGCATTTT.

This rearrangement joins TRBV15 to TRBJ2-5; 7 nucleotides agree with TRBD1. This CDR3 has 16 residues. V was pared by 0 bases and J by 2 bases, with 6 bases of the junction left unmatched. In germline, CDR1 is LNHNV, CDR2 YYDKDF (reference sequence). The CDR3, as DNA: TGTGCCACCAGCAGAGATAGGGCAGGGGGTCAAGAGACCCAGTACTTC. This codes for CATSRDRAGGQETQYF. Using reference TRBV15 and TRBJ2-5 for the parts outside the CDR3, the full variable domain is DAMVIQNPRYQVTQFGKPVTLSCSQTLNHNVMYWYQQKSSQAPKLLFHYYDKDFNNEADTPDNFQSRRPNTSFCFLDIRSPGLGDTAMYLCATSRDRAGGQETQYFGPGTRLLVL.

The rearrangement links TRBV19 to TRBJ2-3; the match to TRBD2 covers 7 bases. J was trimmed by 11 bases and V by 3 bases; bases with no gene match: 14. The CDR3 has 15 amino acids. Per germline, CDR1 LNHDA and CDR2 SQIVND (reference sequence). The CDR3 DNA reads TGTGCCAGTAGTATGGGAGGGGCCCCAGTATTTGGGCAGTATTTT. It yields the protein CASSMGGAPVFGQYF.

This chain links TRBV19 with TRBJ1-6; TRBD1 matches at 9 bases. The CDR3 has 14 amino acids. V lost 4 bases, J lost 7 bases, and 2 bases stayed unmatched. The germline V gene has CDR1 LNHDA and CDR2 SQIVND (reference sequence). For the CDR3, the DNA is TGTGCCAGTAGTAGGGGACAGGGAAATTCACCCCTCCACTTT. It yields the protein CASSRGQGNSPLHF.

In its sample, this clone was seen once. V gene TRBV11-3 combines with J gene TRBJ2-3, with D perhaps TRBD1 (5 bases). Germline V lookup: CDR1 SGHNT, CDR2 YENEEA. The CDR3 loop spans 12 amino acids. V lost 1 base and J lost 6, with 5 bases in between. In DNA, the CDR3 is TGTGCCAGCAGCTTAGCAGGGGATACGCAGTATTTT. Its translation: CASSLAGDTQYF. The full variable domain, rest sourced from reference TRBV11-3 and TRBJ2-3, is EAGVVQSPRYKIIEKKQPVAFWCNPISGHNTLYWYLQNLGQGPELLIRYENEEAVDDSQLPKDRFSAERLKGVDSTLKIQPAELGDSAVYLCASSLAGDTQYFGPGTRLTVL.

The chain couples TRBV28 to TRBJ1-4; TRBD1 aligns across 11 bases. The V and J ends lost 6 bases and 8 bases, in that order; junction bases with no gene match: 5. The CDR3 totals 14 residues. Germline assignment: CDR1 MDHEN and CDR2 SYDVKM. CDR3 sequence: CASRSGQGGEKLFF. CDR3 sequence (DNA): TGTGCCAGCAGGTCGGGACAGGGGGGAGAAAAACTGTTTTTT.

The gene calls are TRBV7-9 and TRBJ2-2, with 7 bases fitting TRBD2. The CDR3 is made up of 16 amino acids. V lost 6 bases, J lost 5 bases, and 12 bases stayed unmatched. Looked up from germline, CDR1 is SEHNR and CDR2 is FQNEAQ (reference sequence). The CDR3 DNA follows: TGTGCCAGCAGTCAGGTGGCGGGAGTTGGGACCGGGGAGCTGTTTTTT. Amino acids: CASSQVAGVGTGELFF.

In DNA form, the CDR3 reads TGTGCCAGCTCCAAGGAGAGTAGTTCCTACAATGAGCAGTTCTTC. Its translation is CASSKESSSYNEQFF. This sequence joins TRBV11-2 and TRBJ2-1; no clear D. The V and J ends lost 8 bases and 1 base respectively, with 15 bases between them. Germline-derived CDR1 and CDR2 are SGHAT and FQNNGV. This CDR3 contains 15 residues.

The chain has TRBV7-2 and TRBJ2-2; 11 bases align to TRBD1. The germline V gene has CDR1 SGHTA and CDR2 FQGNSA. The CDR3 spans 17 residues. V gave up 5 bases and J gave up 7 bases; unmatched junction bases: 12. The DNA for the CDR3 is TGTGCCAGCAGCACGGGACAGGGGGGTGGTGTCGGCGGGGAGCTGTTTTTT. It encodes CASSTGQGGGVGGELFF.

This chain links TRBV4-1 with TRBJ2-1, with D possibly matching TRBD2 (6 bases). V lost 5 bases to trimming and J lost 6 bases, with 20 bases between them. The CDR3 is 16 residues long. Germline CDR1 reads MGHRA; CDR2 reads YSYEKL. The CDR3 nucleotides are TGCGCCAGCAGCAGTCGGTGGGGGGATCCCCTCAATGAGCAGTTCTTC. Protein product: CASSSRWGDPLNEQFF.

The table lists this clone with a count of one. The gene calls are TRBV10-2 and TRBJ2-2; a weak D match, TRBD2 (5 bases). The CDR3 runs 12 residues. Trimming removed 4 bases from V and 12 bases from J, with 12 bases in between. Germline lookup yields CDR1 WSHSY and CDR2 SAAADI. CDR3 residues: CASSVGGLQLFF. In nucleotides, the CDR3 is TGCGCCAGCAGTGTGGGCGGACTTCAGCTGTTTTTT.

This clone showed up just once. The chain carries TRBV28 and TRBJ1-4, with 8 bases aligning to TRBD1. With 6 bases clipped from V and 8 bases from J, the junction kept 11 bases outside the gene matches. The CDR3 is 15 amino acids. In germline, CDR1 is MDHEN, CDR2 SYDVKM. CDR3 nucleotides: TGTGCCAGCAGCCCGATTCAGGGGGCAGGGGAAAAACTGTTTTTT. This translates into CASSPIQGAGEKLFF.

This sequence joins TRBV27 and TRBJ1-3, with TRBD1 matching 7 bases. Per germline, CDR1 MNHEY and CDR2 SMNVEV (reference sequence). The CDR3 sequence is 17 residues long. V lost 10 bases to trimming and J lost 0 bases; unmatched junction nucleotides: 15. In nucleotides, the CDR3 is TGTGCCAACCCGACCGGTCCGGGACAGCCCTCTGGAAACACCATATATTTT. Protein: CANPTGPGQPSGNTIYF.

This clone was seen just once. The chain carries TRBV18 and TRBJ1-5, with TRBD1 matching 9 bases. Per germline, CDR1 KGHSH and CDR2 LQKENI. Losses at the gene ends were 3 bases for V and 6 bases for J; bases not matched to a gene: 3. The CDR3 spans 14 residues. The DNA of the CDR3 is TGTGCCAGCTCACCTGGACAGGGGAGTCAGCCCCAGCATTTT. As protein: CASSPGQGSQPQHF.

CDR3 sequence (DNA): TGCGCCAGCAGAGTAGGCCCCAGGGAGACCCAGTACTTC. Residues: CASRVGPRETQYF. This chain uses TRBV5-1 with TRBJ2-5; D not certain. Between the trimmed V and J ends, which lost 5 bases and 5 bases, there was a span of 13 bases. In germline, CDR1 is SGHRS, CDR2 YFSETQ. The CDR3 length is 13 residues. The whole variable domain, filled in from reference TRBV5-1 and TRBJ2-5, reads KAGVTQTPRYLIKTRGQQVTLSCSPISGHRSVSWYQQTPGQGLQFLFEYFSETQRNKGNFPGRFSGRQFSNSRSEMNVSTLELGDSALYLCASRVGPRETQYFGPGTRLLVL.

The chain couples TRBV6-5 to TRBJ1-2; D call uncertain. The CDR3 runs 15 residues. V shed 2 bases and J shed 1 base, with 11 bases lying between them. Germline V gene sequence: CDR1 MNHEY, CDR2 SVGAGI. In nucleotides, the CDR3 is TGTGCCAGCAGTTACGTGGGGAGTTTTAACTATGGCTACACCTTC. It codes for CASSYVGSFNYGYTF.

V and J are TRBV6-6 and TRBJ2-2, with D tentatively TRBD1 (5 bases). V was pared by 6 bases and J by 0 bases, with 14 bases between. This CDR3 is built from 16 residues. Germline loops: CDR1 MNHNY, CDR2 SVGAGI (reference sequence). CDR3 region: CASSRDRDPNTGELFF. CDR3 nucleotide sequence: TGTGCCAGCAGCCGAGACAGAGACCCGAACACCGGGGAGCTGTTTTTT.

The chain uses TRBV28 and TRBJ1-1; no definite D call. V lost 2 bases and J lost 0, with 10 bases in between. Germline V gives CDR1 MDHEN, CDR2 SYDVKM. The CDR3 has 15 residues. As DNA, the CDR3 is TGTGCCAGCAGTTTAGTGTCACAGTTGAACACTGAAGCTTTCTTT. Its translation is CASSLVSQLNTEAFF.

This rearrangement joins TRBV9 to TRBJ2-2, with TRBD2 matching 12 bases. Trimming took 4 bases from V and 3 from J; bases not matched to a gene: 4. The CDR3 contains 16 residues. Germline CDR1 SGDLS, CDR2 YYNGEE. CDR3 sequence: CASSLAGGPDTGELFF. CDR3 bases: TGTGCCAGCAGCCTAGCGGGGGGGCCTGACACCGGGGAGCTGTTTTTT.

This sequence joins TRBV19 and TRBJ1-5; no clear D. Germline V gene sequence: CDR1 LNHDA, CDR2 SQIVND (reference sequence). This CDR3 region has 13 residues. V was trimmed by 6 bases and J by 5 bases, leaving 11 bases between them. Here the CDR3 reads CASSPSRDQPQHF. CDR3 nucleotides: TGTGCCAGTAGCCCTTCGAGGGATCAGCCCCAGCATTTT.